This T cell receptor beta chain stems from a study of cytomegalovirus exposure and HLA in healthy donors. For the study at large: Drawn from HLA-typed donors, around 85 million unique TCRs were held in an early data release.

V dropped 2 bases and J dropped 5; count of bases not matched to a gene: 4. The CDR3 runs to 14 residues. Germline V gives CDR1 MDHEN, CDR2 SYDVKM. Findings of the study overall: High specificity and sensitivity for cytomegalovirus status were reported for the classifier. In a later analysis, CMV-associated beta chains were mostly HLA-associated, it appeared.

PCR employed 60 Vbeta and 13 Jbeta primers. Here immunoSEQ multiplex PCR was the method, and the copy in TCRdb shows in-frame clones only, minus some. The data show over 150,000 clones, 80% seen once. A note on this clone: Its target is not known.

The specimen was PBMCs. This clonotype originated in a woman aged 50 to 60 in good health and CMV-seropositive. This chain uses TRBV28 with TRBJ1-2; 8 bases line up with TRBD1. The CDR3 loop reads CASSLLGQVYGYTF. Here the CDR3 DNA reads TGTGCCAGCAGTTTACTGGGACAGGTATATGGCTACACCTTC.